The 27 T cell receptor beta chains below all came from one sample that was sequenced in a study of CD8 T cells in ankylosing spondylitis. Study conclusions and caveats: For ankylosing spondylitis blood, a TCR beta motif of 7 or 8 highly homologous variants appeared characteristic.

For these receptors, no antigen is known. TCRdb re-called the 5' RACE reads with MiXCR, one entry per CDR3 protein. Counted here are roughly 350,000 distinct CDR3 sequences, approximately 8.2% occurring once; the ten biggest clones make up roughly 14%. Sequences were obtained from blood, either unsorted or a sorted T cell fraction (not recorded which). All receptors come from a male donor with ankylosing spondylitis.

The gene calls are TRBV20-1 and TRBJ2-3; D gene uncertain. The germline gives CDR1 DFQATT, CDR2 SNEGSKA (reference sequence). There are 12 residues in the CDR3. V lost 6 bases and J 5 bases, leaving 12 bases between the germline ends. CDR3 nucleotide sequence: TGCAGTGCCGTGCCGGGTGGAGATACGCAGTATTTT. As protein: CSAVPGGDTQYF.

In this sample, this clonotype turned up a few times. The chain couples TRBV3-1 to TRBJ2-6; unclear D gene. Germline CDR1 is LGHDT and CDR2 is YNNKEL (reference sequence). Trimming removed 0 bases at V and 1 base at J, with 4 bases between. This CDR3 is built from 15 residues. CDR3 DNA: TGTGCCAGCAGCCAAGATTTTTCTGGGGCCAACGTCCTGACTTTC. As protein: CASSQDFSGANVLTF.

This clonotype turned up a few times. The rearrangement joins TRBV24-1 to TRBJ2-2, with 11 bases lining up with TRBD2. Trimming took 0 bases from V and 2 from J; bases not matched to a gene: 13. CDR1 and CDR2 from the germline V gene are KGHDR and SFDVKD. The CDR3 covers 21 residues. The CDR3 sequence: CATSDLGLAGGGRINTGELFF. CDR3 nucleotide sequence: TGTGCCACCAGTGATTTGGGTCTAGCGGGAGGCGGAAGAATAAACACCGGGGAGCTGTTTTTT.

The V call is TRBV18, the J call TRBJ1-1; TRBD1 is a possible D gene (6 bases). Trimming took 2 bases from V and 5 from J, leaving 15 bases between them. The CDR3 covers 15 residues. The germline V gene encodes CDR1 KGHSH and CDR2 LQKENI. CDR3 sequence reads: CASSPIDRSGTEAFF. The CDR3 nucleotides are TGTGCCAGCTCACCAATAGACAGGTCGGGGACTGAAGCTTTCTTT.

In its sample, this clonotype was seen many times. The chain couples TRBV7-6 to TRBJ2-7; D is unresolved. The CDR3 totals 15 residues. CDR1 is SGHVS, CDR2 FNYEAQ, per germline. V lost 2 bases and J lost 4, with 15 bases in between. The DNA for the CDR3 is TGTGCCAGCAGCTTAAGCCGGAAAACCTTATACGAGCAGTACTTC. As protein: CASSLSRKTLYEQYF.

The CDR3 loop reads CASSGTGVSGANVLTF. As DNA, the CDR3 is TGCGCCAGCAGCGGTACAGGGGTTTCTGGGGCCAACGTCCTGACTTTC. The chain uses TRBV5-1 and TRBJ2-6, with 7 bases identical to TRBD1. Per germline, CDR1 SGHRS and CDR2 YFSETQ. J was trimmed by 1 base and V by 4 bases; bases with no gene match: 5. The CDR3 runs 16 residues. The variable domain in full, completed from reference TRBV5-1 and TRBJ2-6, reads KAGVTQTPRYLIKTRGQQVTLSCSPISGHRSVSWYQQTPGQGLQFLFEYFSETQRNKGNFPGRFSGRQFSNSRSEMNVSTLELGDSALYLCASSGTGVSGANVLTFGAGSRLTVL.

This clonotype was detected ten times or more. This rearrangement joins TRBV5-1 to TRBJ2-3; TRBD1 is a possible D gene (6 bases). The V end was cut by 6 bases, the J end by 3 bases, with 20 bases between. The CDR3 has 16 residues. Germline V CDR1 and CDR2: SGHRS, YFSETQ. In DNA form, the CDR3 reads TGCGCCAGCAACCCTACAGGGCCCGGCGGGACAGATACGCAGTATTTT. Translated, it gives CASNPTGPGGTDTQYF.

This clonotype was counted between two and nine times. The chain joins TRBV7-2 to TRBJ2-1; a possible D gene is TRBD2 (5 bases). There are 18 residues in the CDR3. Germline V gene sequence: CDR1 SGHTA, CDR2 FQGNSA. The V and J ends lost 1 base and 4 bases respectively, with 20 bases between them. For the CDR3, the DNA is TGTGCCAGCAGCTTAGGGCCCGGAGGCACATGGATGTACAATGAGCAGTTCTTC. Its translation is CASSLGPGGTWMYNEQFF.

This clonotype was picked up a small number of times. V is TRBV12-3 or TRBV12-4 and J is TRBJ2-1, with 7 nucleotides matching TRBD2. Germline trimming cut 5 bases from V and 5 bases from J; bases unmatched to any gene: 12. The CDR3 sequence is 16 residues long. CDR3 sequence: CASSLPMGLADNEQFF. CDR3 DNA sequence: TGTGCCAGCAGTCTCCCCATGGGGCTAGCGGACAATGAGCAGTTCTTC.

This clonotype appeared a few times. The chain couples TRBV7-6 to TRBJ2-7, with D possibly TRBD1 on 6 matching bases. CDR1 SGHVS and CDR2 FNYEAQ come from the germline V gene. V lost 5 bases, J lost 1 base, and 21 bases lay in between. The CDR3 contains 17 residues. The CDR3 DNA is TGTGCCAGCAGCCGGCCTCGAGTGGCAGGGACATCCTACGAGCAGTACTTC. Protein product: CASSRPRVAGTSYEQYF.

CDR3 sequence (DNA): TGTGCCACCAGTGATCCAACAGGGGATAAACAAGAGACCCAGTACTTC. Encoded protein: CATSDPTGDKQETQYF. This chain connects TRBV24-1 to TRBJ2-5; 7 bases match TRBD1. Per germline, CDR1 KGHDR and CDR2 SFDVKD. With 3 bases clipped from V and 2 bases from J, the junction kept 8 bases outside the gene matches. The CDR3 has 16 amino acids.

CDR3 protein: CAWSSSRDTDTQYF. The CDR3 DNA follows: TGTGCCTGGAGTAGTTCCCGGGACACAGATACGCAGTATTTT. The chain recombines TRBV30 with TRBJ2-3, with D perhaps matching TRBD2 (5 bases). The germline V gene has CDR1 GTSNPN and CDR2 SVGIG (reference sequence). The CDR3 is 14 amino acids. Between the trimmed V and J ends, which lost 2 bases and 2 bases, there was a span of 11 bases.

The chain carries TRBV7-3 and TRBJ2-3; D possibly corresponds to TRBD2 (6 bases). V lost 2 bases and J 4 bases, leaving 19 bases between the germline ends. Germline assignment: CDR1 SGHTA and CDR2 FQGTGA. The CDR3 consists of 17 residues. The CDR3 reads CASSLVPLVGGADTQYF. The CDR3 region has the DNA TGTGCCAGCAGCTTAGTGCCCCTTGTGGGAGGTGCAGATACGCAGTATTTT.

This clonotype was seen at least ten times. This CDR3 reads CAINSILAGGPYEQYF. The CDR3 DNA reads as TGTGCCATCAATTCAATTCTAGCGGGAGGGCCCTACGAGCAGTACTTC. J is TRBJ2-7 and V is TRBV10-3; TRBD2 matches at 12 bases. The CDR3 has 16 residues. The germline V gene has CDR1 ENHRY and CDR2 SYGVKD. The ends lost 7 bases at V and 2 bases at J; junction bases unmatched: 9.

This clonotype was seen ten or more times. The J gene is TRBJ1-5, the V gene TRBV21-1; the table calls TRBD1, which could not be checked here. TRBV21-1 is a known pseudogene. CDR3 length: 18 amino acids. The CDR3 loop reads CASSKLEKDRGSNQPQHF. The CDR3 region has the DNA TGTGCCAGCAGCAAATTGGAAAAAGACAGGGGGAGCAATCAGCCCCAGCATTTT.

This clonotype was found a few times. The chain employs TRBV19 and TRBJ2-1, with 13 bases aligning to TRBD2. The CDR3 sequence is 15 residues long. V lost 0 bases, J lost 15 bases, and 8 bases stayed unmatched. Per the germline V gene, CDR1 is LNHDA and CDR2 is SQIVND (reference sequence). This CDR3 reads CASSIDPTSGRVRFF. Here the CDR3 DNA reads TGTGCCAGTAGTATAGATCCCACTAGCGGGAGGGTCCGGTTCTTC. Full variable domain (remainder filled in from reference TRBV19 and TRBJ2-1): DGGITQSPKYLFRKEGQNVTLSCEQNLNHDAMYWYRQDPGQGLRLIYYSQIVNDFQKGDIAEGYSVSREKKESFPLTVTSAQKNPTAFYLCASSIDPTSGRVRFFGPGTRLTVL.

This clonotype was observed many times. The chain uses TRBV10-3 and TRBJ2-1, with D unclear. The CDR3 has 16 amino acids. Per the germline V gene, CDR1 is ENHRY and CDR2 is SYGVKD. Trimming removed 4 bases from V and 8 bases from J, with 21 bases in between. As DNA, the CDR3 is TGTGCCATCAGTGGTGGAGTTGGTGCGAGAGAAGATGAGCAGTTCTTC. Amino acids: CAISGGVGAREDEQFF.

This clonotype came up many times. The CDR3 loop is CASSGRTSLPGELFF. In nucleotides, the CDR3 is TGTGCCAGCAGCGGGCGGACTAGCTTGCCCGGGGAGCTGTTTTTT. This chain uses TRBV7-9 with TRBJ2-2; the match to TRBD2 covers 8 bases. Germline V lookup: CDR1 SEHNR, CDR2 FQNEAQ (reference sequence). The CDR3 consists of 15 residues. Trimming removed 5 bases from V and 6 bases from J; junction bases left unmatched: 8. The variable domain in full, with the rest retrieved from reference TRBV7-9 and TRBJ2-2, is DTGVSQNPRHKITKRGQNVTFRCDPISEHNRLYWYRQTLGQGPEFLTYFQNEAQLEKSRLLSDRFSAERPKGSFSTLEIQRTEQGDSAMYLCASSGRTSLPGELFFGEGSRLTVL.

This clonotype was seen more than once but under ten times. The chain employs TRBV4-3 and TRBJ2-2; D might be TRBD2 (6 bases). This CDR3 comprises 16 residues. Germline assignment: CDR1 LGHNA and CDR2 YSLEER. Trimming shortened V by 0 bases and J by 4 bases, and 12 bases separated the two germline ends. CDR3 protein: CASSQDKGRITGELFF. The CDR3 nucleotides read TGCGCCAGCAGCCAAGATAAGGGGAGGATCACCGGGGAGCTGTTTTTT.

This clonotype was picked up a small number of times. Here the CDR3 DNA reads TGTGCCAGCAGCTTTAGGCGGACCTACAATGAGCAGTTCTTC. The encoded protein is CASSFRRTYNEQFF. The chain recombines TRBV7-3 with TRBJ2-1; no definite D call. Germline V lookup: CDR1 SGHTA, CDR2 FQGTGA. V lost 3 bases, J lost 2 bases, and 8 bases lay in between. The CDR3 loop spans 14 amino acids.

As concerns this clonotype: The junction departs from germline at one end; a sequencing error may be responsible. The J gene is TRBJ2-7, the V gene TRBV28, with TRBD2 identical over 7 bases. This CDR3 has 15 residues. Germline V lookup: CDR1 MDHEN, CDR2 SYDVKM. CDR3 protein: CASRPPLSGLYERYF. The CDR3 DNA reads as TGTGCCAGCAGACCACCCCTTAGCGGGCTCTACGAGCGGTACTTC.

The CDR3 sequence: CASSWTGMNTEAFF. DNA for the CDR3: TGCGCCAGCAGCTGGACAGGGATGAACACTGAAGCTTTCTTT. The chain combines TRBV5-1 with TRBJ1-1; 8 bases match TRBD1. The CDR3 consists of 14 residues. The germline CDR1 and CDR2 sequences are SGHRS and YFSETQ. V shed 3 bases, J shed 0 bases, and the junction held 1 base outside the gene matches.

CDR3 sequence (DNA): TGTGCCAGCAGTGATAGCTGGGTAGCGGGAGTGGACAATGAGCAGTTCTTC. It translates to CASSDSWVAGVDNEQFF. The V and J genes are TRBV6-4 and TRBJ2-1, with 9 bases that match TRBD2. V lost 3 bases, J lost 5 bases, and 11 bases stayed unmatched. The CDR3 runs to 17 residues. Germline V gene lookup returns CDR1 MRHNA and CDR2 SNTAGT.

For the CDR3, the DNA is TGTGCCAGCAGCTCGGCCCTTAACACCGGGGAGCTGTTTTTT. Protein sequence: CASSSALNTGELFF. The gene calls are TRBV7-7 and TRBJ2-2, with unresolved D. Germline CDR1 and CDR2: SSHAT and FNYEAQ (reference sequence). Trimming took off 4 bases at V and 2 bases at J, with 8 bases between the two ends. CDR3 size: 14 residues. The variable domain in full, with the rest retrieved from reference TRBV7-7 and TRBJ2-2, is GAGVSQSPRYKVTKRGQDVTLRCDPISSHATLYWYQQALGQGPEFLTYFNYEAQPDKSGLPSDRFSAERPEGSISTLTIQRTEQRDSAMYRCASSSALNTGELFFGEGSRLTVL.

This clonotype was seen ten or more times. V and J are TRBV10-3 and TRBJ1-4; D is possibly TRBD1 (5 bases). The CDR3 is 14 residues long. Germline CDR1 and CDR2: ENHRY and SYGVKD. Trimming removed 3 bases at V and 7 bases at J, with 12 bases between. DNA of the CDR3: TGTGCCATCAGTGACCCAGGGAAGGGTGAAAAACTGTTTTTT. Its translation is CAISDPGKGEKLFF.

This clonotype was seen more than once but under ten times. V usage is TRBV6-2 or TRBV6-3 and J usage is TRBJ1-2; no definite D call. The CDR3 contains 14 residues. Per germline, CDR1 MNHEY and CDR2 SVGEGT. V was trimmed by 0 bases and J by 6 bases, leaving 11 bases between them. The CDR3 sequence: CASSYSPGADGYTF. CDR3 nucleotide sequence: TGTGCCAGCAGTTACTCGCCAGGAGCTGATGGCTACACCTTC.

The V and J genes are TRBV7-9 and TRBJ2-2; the D is unclear. The CDR3 length is 15 residues. V was clipped by 5 bases and J by 0 bases, with 10 bases between them. Germline assignment: CDR1 SEHNR and CDR2 FQNEAQ (reference sequence). The CDR3 DNA reads TGTGCCAGCAGCCATACAGCCCCGAACACCGGGGAGCTGTTTTTT. This sequence encodes CASSHTAPNTGELFF.